This entry describes one T cell receptor beta chain. Its specificity is unknown. This sample is part of a study of cytomegalovirus exposure and HLA in healthy donors. In the PCR, 60 Vbeta and 13 Jbeta primers were used. Original methodology: Later, 65 million to 90 million unique TCR beta chains were counted in an analysis, and roughly 11 million of them were shared. TCRdb keeps only in-frame clones here, not all; method: immunoSEQ multiplex PCR. That table furnishes V, J and clone size, whereas the DNA furnished D and trimming. This sample has under 150,000 clones, with about 78% found just once. Broader study findings: The study recorded 160 or so TCR beta chains that were cytomegalovirus-associated. Follow-up analysis found HLA locus-dependent TCR association rates, highest for DRB1 and lowest for HLA-C. Three chains linked to CMV were shown in vitro to be specific for CMV antigens.

The source of this sequence is a man aged 50 to 59 in good health and CMV-seropositive. Material for sequencing was PBMCs.

The CDR3 DNA reads as TGCGCCAGCAGCTTGGCAGGGACAGATACGCAGTATTTT. It encodes CASSLAGTDTQYF. V is TRBV5-1 and J is TRBJ2-3, with a possible D match to TRBD1 (5 bases). The CDR3 totals 13 residues. V gave up 0 bases and J gave up 3 bases, with 5 bases separating them. Germline-derived CDR1 and CDR2 are SGHRS and YFSETQ.